These 22 T cell receptor beta chains were all obtained from the same sample, sequenced in a study of blood T cell repertoires in COVID-19. The data were produced by immunoSEQ multiplex PCR, yet TCRdb's version contains in-frame clones alone and is incomplete. The table lists approximately 20,000 clones, 65% to 90% of them singletons. The source material was peripheral blood. The receptors derive from a man aged 50-59 years with active COVID-19.

The chain employs TRBV3-1 (or the pseudogene TRBV3-2) and TRBJ2-7, with 9 bases matching TRBD1. Germline assignment: CDR1 LGHDT and CDR2 YNNKEL (reference sequence). V lost 3 bases, J lost 4 bases, and 4 bases stayed unmatched. The CDR3 totals 14 residues. CDR3 sequence (DNA): TGTGCCAGCAGCCATCCGGGACAGGGTTACGAGCAGTACTTC. Translating it yields CASSHPGQGYEQYF.

The chain uses TRBV30 and TRBJ1-1, with D possibly being TRBD1 (5 bases). With 2 bases removed from V and 6 bases from J, the gap between germline ends came to 16 bases. This CDR3 contains 14 residues. The germline V gene encodes CDR1 GTSNPN and CDR2 SVGIG (reference sequence). The CDR3 reads CAWSQGHRESEAFF. The CDR3 nucleotides read TGTGCCTGGAGTCAAGGACATCGAGAGTCTGAAGCTTTCTTT.

This chain connects TRBV5-4 to TRBJ2-3, with a tentative D call TRBD1 (6 bases). The CDR3 consists of 15 residues. Trimming pared 4 bases from V and 0 bases from J, leaving 12 bases between. Germline loops: CDR1 SGHNT, CDR2 YYREEE (reference sequence). The CDR3, as DNA: TGTGCCAGCAGCAGGGGGACGCCCAGCACAGATACGCAGTATTTT. Amino acids: CASSRGTPSTDTQYF.

The chain links TRBV5-1 to TRBJ2-1; D not resolved. Per germline, CDR1 SGHRS and CDR2 YFSETQ. The CDR3 runs to 14 residues. Trimming took off 4 bases at V and 1 base at J, with 9 bases between the two ends. CDR3 amino acids: CASSDTRSYNEQFF. As DNA, the CDR3 is TGCGCCAGCAGCGACACCCGATCCTACAATGAGCAGTTCTTC. The full variable domain, completed using reference TRBV5-1 and TRBJ2-1, is KAGVTQTPRYLIKTRGQQVTLSCSPISGHRSVSWYQQTPGQGLQFLFEYFSETQRNKGNFPGRFSGRQFSNSRSEMNVSTLELGDSALYLCASSDTRSYNEQFFGPGTRLTVL.

CDR3 DNA: TGTGCCACCAGCAGGAATCAGGGGCCCCCTGGAAACACCATATATTTT. It yields the protein CATSRNQGPPGNTIYF. The chain has TRBV15 and TRBJ1-3; weak D call: TRBD1 (6 bases). Trimming took 3 bases from V and 2 from J, leaving 14 bases between them. The CDR3 is made up of 16 amino acids. The germline V gene has CDR1 LNHNV and CDR2 YYDKDF (reference sequence).

The chain couples TRBV7-2 to TRBJ1-6; 7 nucleotides agree with TRBD1. J gave up 7 bases and V 3 bases, and 3 bases lay outside the gene matches. CDR1 and CDR2 from the germline V gene are SGHTA and FQGNSA. This CDR3 has 14 residues. CDR3 region: CASSFRQGNSPLHF. Written as DNA, the CDR3 is TGTGCCAGCAGCTTTAGACAGGGAAATTCACCCCTCCACTTT. Filled out from reference TRBV7-2 and TRBJ1-6, the complete variable domain reads GAGVSQSPSNKVTEKGKDVELRCDPISGHTALYWYRQSLGQGLEFLIYFQGNSAPDKSGLPSDRFSAERTGGSVSTLTIQRTQQEDSAVYLCASSFRQGNSPLHFGNGTRLTVT.

The chain links TRBV13 to TRBJ1-1, with D uncertain. Looked up from germline, CDR1 is PRHDT and CDR2 is FYEKMQ (reference sequence). V was clipped by 2 bases and J by 3 bases, with 16 bases between them. This CDR3 has 16 amino acids. The CDR3 here is CASSLHEVRWDTEAFF. CDR3 coding DNA: TGTGCCAGCAGCTTACATGAGGTGAGGTGGGACACTGAAGCTTTCTTT.

The chain links TRBV6-1 to TRBJ2-1, with D perhaps matching TRBD2 (6 bases). The CDR3 is 13 amino acids. Germline CDR1 MNHNS, CDR2 SASEGT. Trimming removed 2 bases from V and 9 bases from J, with 11 bases in between. CDR3 protein: CASSEFGGFEQFF. CDR3 in DNA: TGTGCCAGCAGTGAATTTGGAGGGTTTGAGCAGTTCTTC.

This clone appeared once. The rearrangement uses TRBV7-2 and TRBJ1-1; 7 nucleotides match TRBD1. CDR3 length: 14 residues. The germline V gene has CDR1 SGHTA and CDR2 FQGNSA. V shed 5 bases and J 0 bases; nucleotides not matched to a gene: 3. The CDR3 loop reads CASSVTGMNTEAFF. In DNA form, the CDR3 reads TGTGCCAGCAGCGTGACAGGGATGAACACTGAAGCTTTCTTT.

V gene TRBV9 combines with J gene TRBJ1-1; D uncertain. Germline V gene lookup returns CDR1 SGDLS and CDR2 YYNGEE. V lost 3 bases and J lost 3, with 6 bases in between. This CDR3 contains 12 residues. CDR3 DNA sequence: TGTGCCAGCAGCGCCCCCGACACTGAAGCTTTCTTT. Translation: CASSAPDTEAFF.

This clone was observed a single time. The chain is built from TRBV6-6 and TRBJ1-4; D is unresolved. Trimming stripped 7 bases from V and 1 base from J, with 10 bases between. The CDR3 loop spans 14 amino acids. Germline CDR1 and CDR2: MNHNY and SVGAGI (reference sequence). This CDR3 reads CASNTPQTNEKLFF. The CDR3 bases are TGTGCCAGCAACACCCCCCAAACTAATGAAAAACTGTTTTTT.

The chain has TRBV6-2 or TRBV6-3 and TRBJ1-2; D might be TRBD1 (5 bases). Germline CDR1 reads MNHEY; CDR2 reads SVGEGT. Between the trimmed V and J ends, which lost 2 bases and 7 bases, there was a span of 14 bases. The CDR3 totals 14 residues. The CDR3 loop reads CASSYLAGRTGYTF. The CDR3 DNA reads as TGTGCCAGCAGTTACCTCGCAGGGAGGACTGGCTACACCTTC.

V usage is TRBV9 and J usage is TRBJ2-2, with D uncertain. In germline, CDR1 is SGDLS, CDR2 YYNGEE. V was trimmed by 0 bases and J by 5 bases, leaving 5 bases between them. CDR3 length: 13 amino acids. CDR3 DNA: TGTGCCAGCAGCGTAGCGGTAACCGGGGAGCTGTTTTTT. Translated, it gives CASSVAVTGELFF.

The genes are TRBV7-8 and TRBJ1-1; TRBD1 aligns across 10 bases. The CDR3 length is 18 residues. Germline V gene sequence: CDR1 SGHVS, CDR2 FQNEAQ. The V segment lost 4 bases and the J segment 5 bases; nucleotides outside the gene matches: 16. CDR3 nucleotide sequence: TGTGCCAGCAGCTCCTCTCAGAGGGACAGGGGATCGAGGACTGAAGCTTTCTTT. Its translation: CASSSSQRDRGSRTEAFF.

V usage is TRBV4-1 and J usage is TRBJ1-2, with a possible D match to TRBD1 (6 bases). Trimming took off 4 bases at V and 7 bases at J, with 19 bases between the two ends. Germline CDR1 is MGHRA and CDR2 is YSYEKL. This CDR3 has 15 residues. The CDR3 DNA sequence: TGCGCCAGCAGCCCCGAAGGGGGGGAGGGGAGTGGCTACACCTTC. As protein: CASSPEGGEGSGYTF.

This clone was counted between two and nine times. This sequence joins TRBV5-1 and TRBJ1-5; 7 bases agree with TRBD1. The CDR3 has 15 residues. V lost 0 bases, J lost 4 bases, and 4 bases stayed unmatched. The germline V gene has CDR1 SGHRS and CDR2 YFSETQ. The DNA of the CDR3 is TGCGCCAGCAGCTTGGAGACAGGGAGAAATCAGCCCCAGCATTTT. Amino acid sequence: CASSLETGRNQPQHF.

CDR3 sequence: CATGDNGGNSPLHF. CDR3 in DNA: TGTGCCACCGGGGACAATGGGGGTAACTCACCCCTCCACTTT. The rearrangement uses TRBV24-1 and TRBJ1-6; tentatively, D is TRBD1 (6 bases). Trimming took 9 bases from V and 10 from J, leaving 18 bases between them. CDR3 size: 14 residues. CDR1 and CDR2 (germline): KGHDR, SFDVKD.

This clone has only a few counts. This chain connects TRBV11-2 to TRBJ2-1; D is perhaps TRBD2 (5 bases). Germline V gene lookup returns CDR1 SGHAT and CDR2 FQNNGV. The CDR3 totals 15 residues. Trimming removed 2 bases at V and 5 bases at J, with 13 bases between. CDR3 loop: CASSLFASGNNEQFF. For the CDR3, the DNA is TGTGCCAGCAGCTTATTTGCGTCCGGGAACAATGAGCAGTTCTTC.

The chain carries TRBV20-1 and TRBJ2-2; D is unresolved. Germline V CDR1 and CDR2: DFQATT, SNEGSKA (reference sequence). V was trimmed by 3 bases and J by 6 bases, leaving 5 bases between them. The length of the CDR3 is 11 residues. This CDR3 reads CSASEAGELFF. The CDR3 DNA is TGCAGTGCTAGCGAGGCCGGGGAGCTGTTTTTT.

This rearrangement joins TRBV11-2 to TRBJ1-4; no reliable D call. The CDR3 runs 15 residues. Germline CDR1 reads SGHAT; CDR2 reads FQNNGV. V lost 2 bases and J 5 bases, leaving 12 bases between the germline ends. The CDR3 DNA reads as TGTGCCAGCAGCTTAAGGTTAGGAGCGAATGAAAAACTGTTTTTT. Translated, it gives CASSLRLGANEKLFF.

This CDR3 is CASQGQASYEQYF. CDR3 DNA: TGTGCCAGTCAGGGACAGGCTTCCTACGAGCAGTACTTC. The chain employs TRBV19 and TRBJ2-7, with 8 bases aligning to TRBD1. The V gene end was trimmed by 8 bases and the J gene end by 1 base; junction bases not matched to a gene: 4. The germline CDR1 and CDR2 sequences are LNHDA and SQIVND (reference sequence). This CDR3 has 13 amino acids.

The chain combines TRBV5-6 with TRBJ1-1; 8 bases are shared with TRBD1. The junction had 6 bases not matched to a gene; V was cut back by 4 bases and J by 1 base. CDR1 and CDR2 from the germline V gene are SGHDT and YYEEEE. The CDR3 covers 15 residues. The CDR3 DNA is TGTGCCAGCAGCGTCGCCGGGACAGGGAACACTGAAGCTTTCTTT. Translation gives CASSVAGTGNTEAFF.